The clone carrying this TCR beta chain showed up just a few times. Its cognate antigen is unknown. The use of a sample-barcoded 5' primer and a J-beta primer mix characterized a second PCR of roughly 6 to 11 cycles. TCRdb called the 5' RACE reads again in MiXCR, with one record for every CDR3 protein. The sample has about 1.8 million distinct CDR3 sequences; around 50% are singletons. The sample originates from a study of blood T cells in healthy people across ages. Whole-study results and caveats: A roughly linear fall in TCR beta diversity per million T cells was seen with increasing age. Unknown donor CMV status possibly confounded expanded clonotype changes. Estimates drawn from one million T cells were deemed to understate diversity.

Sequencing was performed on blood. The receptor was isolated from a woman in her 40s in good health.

Written as DNA, the CDR3 is TGTGCCATCAGGATGACGGGAGATAATCAGCCCCAGCATTTT. Protein product: CAIRMTGDNQPQHF. The rearrangement uses TRBV10-3 and TRBJ1-5, with D unresolved. Between the trimmed V and J ends, which lost 6 bases and 4 bases, there was a span of 13 bases. This CDR3 region has 14 residues. Germline values: CDR1 ENHRY, CDR2 SYGVKD.